This TCR beta chain was sequenced for a study of blood T cell repertoires in COVID-19. Study-wide background: T cells, B-cell-depleted T cells, or PBMCs provided the cDNA or gDNA that served as material.

This clone was seen more than once but under ten times. The CDR3 contains 12 residues. In germline, CDR1 is LGHNA, CDR2 YSLEER. V lost 4 bases to trimming and J lost 4 bases, with 7 bases between them. The authors' processing: Estimates of nucleated cell counts were drawn from the amplification of reference gene primers. Clones were sequenced by immunoSEQ multiplex PCR, and TCRdb holds only the in-frame ones, with some missing. That table is the source of V, J and clone size, and D and trimming were worked out from the DNA. Among over 150,000 clones listed, around nine tenths were seen once. This chain uses TRBV4-3 with TRBJ1-2; D not resolved. The sample taken for sequencing was peripheral blood. The sequence was collected from a man in his 60s with COVID-19, enrolled during active disease. CDR3: CASSRTSYGYTF. The CDR3 coding sequence is TGCGCCAGCAGCCGCACCAGCTATGGCTACACCTTC.